This T cell receptor beta chain was profiled in a study of memory CD4+ T cells and cytomegalovirus serostatus. Broader study findings: Each of approximately 73 CMV-associated TCRbeta sequences occurred in one to five individuals. Suggested: most of the CMV-linked TCR signature lies in CD4+ memory cells.

Single viable CD3+CD4+CD8-CD45RO+ cells were sorted as the memory CD4+ T cells. Donors' CMV status reflects serum IgG against pp150, pp28, p38, p52. With respect to this clone: Antigen specificity is unknown.

Only in-frame clones appear in the TCRdb table, and some are missing; sequencing was by immunoSEQ multiplex PCR. In the table there are roughly 64,000 clones, around 77% of which are singletons. Per germline, CDR1 SGHNT and CDR2 YYREEE (reference sequence). V lost 9 bases, J lost 1 base, and 13 bases lay in between. The CDR3 is made up of 13 amino acids. The rearrangement joins TRBV5-4 to TRBJ1-1; possible D gene TRBD1, 5 bases. Material for sequencing was memory CD4+ T cells from blood. This receptor was taken from an adult in good health and CMV-seronegative. This CDR3 reads CATRSGANTEAFF. CDR3 nucleotides: TGTGCCACCAGGAGCGGGGCGAACACTGAAGCTTTCTTT.